Shown below are 23 T cell receptor beta chains from a single sample sequenced in a study of shared clonotypes between healthy human individuals. Measured with immunoSEQ multiplex PCR; TCRdb has only the in-frame clones, and not every one. Altogether hundreds of thousands of clones are present, around three quarters being singletons, with the ten largest covering around 1.7%. The material sequenced was memory CD4+ T cells sorted from blood. Stated subset: CD45RA-negative fraction. All receptors come from a woman in her twenties or thirties in good health.

The CDR3 region is CASGLVLGGTDTQYF. The CDR3 nucleotides read TGTGCTAGTGGTTTGGTTTTGGGAGGCACAGATACGCAGTATTTT. The rearrangement links TRBV12-5 to TRBJ2-3; D is perhaps TRBD2 (5 bases). With 0 bases removed from V and 1 base from J, the gap between germline ends came to 8 bases. CDR3 length equals 15 residues. Germline V gene lookup returns CDR1 LGHNT and CDR2 FRNRAP.

This clone was detected many times. CDR3 residues: CASSYSTGSYGYTF. In DNA, the CDR3 is TGTGCCAGCAGTTACTCGACAGGGAGCTATGGCTACACCTTC. The chain recombines TRBV27 with TRBJ1-2, with TRBD1 identical over 7 bases. This CDR3 region has 14 residues. Per the germline V gene, CDR1 is MNHEY and CDR2 is SMNVEV (reference sequence). V trimming: 4 bases; J trimming: 4 bases; junction bases outside the gene matches: 6.

The chain has TRBV10-1 and TRBJ2-1; TRBD2 agrees at 9 bases. In germline, CDR1 is WNHNN, CDR2 SYGVQD (reference sequence). V dropped 2 bases and J dropped 5; count of bases not matched to a gene: 7. CDR3 size: 16 residues. CDR3 protein: CASSEHWTSANNEQFF. The CDR3 nucleotides are TGCGCCAGCAGTGAGCATTGGACTAGCGCCAACAATGAGCAGTTCTTC.

The J gene is TRBJ2-7, the V gene TRBV5-1, with a possible D match to TRBD2 (5 bases). The germline CDR1 and CDR2 sequences are SGHRS and YFSETQ. The CDR3 runs 17 residues. Trimming shortened V by 4 bases and J by 0 bases, and 20 bases separated the two germline ends. The CDR3: CASSPSYVATLSYEQYF. CDR3 in DNA: TGCGCCAGCAGCCCGAGTTATGTAGCGACCCTCTCCTACGAGCAGTACTTC. The full variable domain, with the rest looked up from reference TRBV5-1 and TRBJ2-7, is KAGVTQTPRYLIKTRGQQVTLSCSPISGHRSVSWYQQTPGQGLQFLFEYFSETQRNKGNFPGRFSGRQFSNSRSEMNVSTLELGDSALYLCASSPSYVATLSYEQYFGPGTRLTVT.

This clone was recorded at least ten times. The chain links TRBV7-2 to TRBJ2-3; perhaps D is TRBD1 or TRBD2 (5 bases each). Germline values: CDR1 SGHTA, CDR2 FQGNSA. Trimming removed 2 bases from V and 2 bases from J, with 14 bases in between. The CDR3 consists of 16 residues. The CDR3 sequence is CASSLQGRWDTDTQYF. CDR3 nucleotide sequence: TGTGCCAGCAGCTTACAGGGACGGTGGGACACAGATACGCAGTATTTT.

This clone has only one observation. The CDR3 sequence: CASSPGGGGKKTQYF. The CDR3 region has the DNA TGTGCCAGCAGCCCAGGCGGCGGGGGTAAAAAGACCCAGTACTTC. The chain employs TRBV5-6 and TRBJ2-5; 7 nucleotides agree with TRBD2. This CDR3 is 15 amino acids long. V trimming: 4 bases; J trimming: 6 bases; junction bases outside the gene matches: 12. CDR1 SGHDT and CDR2 YYEEEE come from the germline V gene.

This clone has just one count. It is likely a read error: a sequence one base away is far more abundant. This chain uses TRBV14 with TRBJ1-1; D possibly corresponds to TRBD1 (6 bases). This CDR3 has 16 residues. The germline gives CDR1 SGHDN, CDR2 FVKESK. Deletions cut 5 bases from V and 5 bases from J, with 21 bases between. The chain's CDR3 is CASSSLGGAAETEAFF. The CDR3, as DNA: TGTGCCAGCAGCTCCCTCGGGGGGGCGGCGGAGACTGAAGCTTTCTTT.

J is TRBJ2-1 and V is TRBV19, with 12 bases identical to TRBD2. The germline gives CDR1 LNHDA, CDR2 SQIVND (reference sequence). CDR3 length: 14 residues. V was pared by 6 bases and J by 4 bases, with 1 base of the junction left unmatched. CDR3 protein: CASRLAGGYNEQFF. The CDR3 nucleotides read TGTGCCAGTAGACTAGCGGGGGGATACAATGAGCAGTTCTTC.

J is TRBJ2-1 and V is TRBV7-2, with TRBD1 matching 8 bases. The germline gives CDR1 SGHTA, CDR2 FQGNSA. Trimming at V came to 5 bases and at J to 5 bases, leaving 11 bases not matched to a gene. The CDR3 has 16 residues. The CDR3 spells CASSPRTGMRDNEQFF. The CDR3 coding sequence is TGTGCCAGCAGCCCAAGGACAGGGATGAGAGACAATGAGCAGTTCTTC.

This chain joins TRBV29-1 and TRBJ2-2; D assignment may be TRBD1 or TRBD2 (7 bases each). Germline CDR1 reads SQVTM; CDR2 reads ANQGSEA. The V gene lost 6 bases and the J gene lost 6 bases, with 17 bases spanning the gap. The CDR3 covers 14 residues. The CDR3 DNA sequence: TGCAGCGTGGCCACGACAGGGAGGGCCGGGGAGCTGTTTTTT. Protein product: CSVATTGRAGELFF.

J is TRBJ2-5 and V is TRBV15; D not resolved. Trimming removed 5 bases from V and 5 bases from J, with 9 bases in between. Germline V CDR1 and CDR2: LNHNV, YYDKDF (reference sequence). This CDR3 is built from 12 residues. The chain's CDR3 is CATSAVGETQYF. DNA for the CDR3: TGTGCCACCAGCGCAGTTGGGGAGACCCAGTACTTC.

This clone came up once. Being one base from a much bigger clone, this may be a read error. The rearrangement joins TRBV5-6 to TRBJ1-1; tentatively, D is TRBD1 (6 bases). V lost 2 bases to trimming and J lost 3 bases, with 8 bases between them. CDR1 and CDR2 from the germline V gene are SGHDT and YYEEEE. The length of the CDR3 is 13 residues. The CDR3: CASSLPGDTEAFF. CDR3 bases: TGTGCCAGCAGCTTACCAGGGGACACTGAAGCTTTCTTT.

This clone was recorded once. The chain is built from TRBV4-1 and TRBJ1-5, with a possible D match to TRBD1 (5 bases). In germline, CDR1 is MGHRA, CDR2 YSYEKL. There are 19 residues in the CDR3. Deletions cut 3 bases from V and 4 bases from J, with 25 bases between. CDR3 nucleotides: TGCGCCAGCAGCCAGGCGGCGAGGACAAGAAATAAGGGGAATCAGCCCCAGCATTTT. This gives the protein CASSQAARTRNKGNQPQHF.

Only one count was recorded for this clone. V gene TRBV2 combines with J gene TRBJ2-5; 14 positions agree with TRBD2. Germline trimming cut 10 bases from V and 3 bases from J; bases unmatched to any gene: 13. The CDR3 totals 17 residues. Looked up from germline, CDR1 is SNHLY and CDR2 is FYNNEI. The DNA for the CDR3 is TGTGCCATCCTAGGACTAGCGGGAGGAGGGCTAAAAGAGACCCAGTACTTC. Protein: CAILGLAGGGLKETQYF.

This clone appeared a single time. The rearrangement links TRBV9 to TRBJ2-1, with a possible D match to TRBD2 (6 bases). Germline V CDR1 and CDR2: SGDLS, YYNGEE. Trimming took off 2 bases at V and 0 bases at J, with 12 bases between the two ends. The CDR3 covers 16 residues. The CDR3 DNA reads as TGTGCCAGCAGCGTCGGACTGGACTACTCCTACAATGAGCAGTTCTTC. It is translated as CASSVGLDYSYNEQFF.

The chain employs TRBV28 and TRBJ2-7; 9 positions agree with TRBD1. Germline V gene sequence: CDR1 MDHEN, CDR2 SYDVKM. The CDR3 length is 16 residues. V shed 5 bases and J 4 bases; nucleotides not matched to a gene: 12. This CDR3 reads CASSTDGTGKRYEQYF. The CDR3 nucleotides read TGTGCCAGCAGTACCGACGGGACAGGGAAACGATACGAGCAGTACTTC.

This clone was detected once. In the same sample, other DNA sequences code for this CDR3. The chain combines TRBV28 with TRBJ2-1; perhaps TRBD2 as D (6 bases). Germline V lookup: CDR1 MDHEN, CDR2 SYDVKM. This CDR3 is 14 amino acids long. The V end was cut by 5 bases, the J end by 2 bases, with 10 bases between. The CDR3 is CASSLEGAYNEQFF. The CDR3 DNA follows: TGTGCCAGCAGTCTGGAGGGAGCCTACAATGAGCAGTTCTTC.

The chain uses TRBV11-2 and TRBJ2-3; D remains unclear. In germline, CDR1 is SGHAT, CDR2 FQNNGV. CDR3 length: 15 residues. Deletions cut 5 bases from V and 0 bases from J, with 12 bases between. CDR3 sequence (DNA): TGTGCCAGCAGCCTTACCCGGCTTAGCACAGATACGCAGTATTTT. Its protein is CASSLTRLSTDTQYF.

The rearrangement joins TRBV2 to TRBJ2-1, with D tentatively TRBD2 (5 bases). Germline V gene lookup returns CDR1 SNHLY and CDR2 FYNNEI. Trimming took off 5 bases at V and 5 bases at J, with 16 bases between the two ends. The CDR3 has 15 residues. CDR3 loop: CASSNLASRNNEQFF. The CDR3 nucleotides read TGTGCCAGCAGTAATCTAGCCTCCCGTAACAATGAGCAGTTCTTC.

This CDR3 is CASSSWTGRSGETQYF. DNA for the CDR3: TGCGCCAGCAGCTCATGGACAGGGCGGTCGGGAGAGACCCAGTACTTC. This chain connects TRBV5-1 to TRBJ2-5; 8 bases agree with TRBD1. CDR1 and CDR2 (germline): SGHRS, YFSETQ. The V and J ends lost 3 bases and 4 bases, in that order; junction bases with no gene match: 11. This CDR3 is 16 amino acids long.

The rearrangement links TRBV30 to TRBJ2-3; D might be TRBD1 (5 bases). The CDR3 contains 14 residues. Germline assignment: CDR1 GTSNPN and CDR2 SVGIG (reference sequence). V gave up 8 bases and J gave up 4 bases, with 19 bases separating them. The DNA for the CDR3 is TGTGCCGAGAAGACAGCCCAAAATGCAGATACGCAGTATTTT. Translating gives CAEKTAQNADTQYF. The whole variable domain, filled in from reference TRBV30 and TRBJ2-3, reads SQTIHQWPATLVQPVGSPLSLECTVEGTSNPNLYWYRQAAGRGLQLLFYSVGIGQISSEVPQNLSASRPQDRQFILSSKKLLLSDSGFYLCAEKTAQNADTQYFGPGTRLTVL.

The J gene is TRBJ2-6, the V gene TRBV6-5; the D is unclear. Germline V gene data show CDR1 as MNHEY and CDR2 as SVGAGI. The CDR3 extends over 16 amino acids. Trimming shortened V by 0 bases and J by 0 bases, and 6 bases separated the two germline ends. The CDR3 reads CASSYSGLSGANVLTF. DNA for the CDR3: TGTGCCAGCAGTTACTCAGGGCTCTCTGGGGCCAACGTCCTGACTTTC.

The V call is TRBV5-1, the J call TRBJ2-7; D ambiguous. Deletions cut 5 bases from V and 5 bases from J, with 17 bases between. Germline CDR1 reads SGHRS; CDR2 reads YFSETQ. This CDR3 region has 14 residues. The CDR3 sequence: CASRVSGGYNEQYF. In DNA form, the CDR3 reads TGCGCCAGCAGGGTCAGTGGCGGCTACAACGAGCAGTACTTC.